Below, 28 T cell receptor beta chains from the same sample are listed, as sequenced in a study of PD-1 blockade in classical Hodgkin lymphoma. Some clones are missing from TCRdb's copy, which holds only in-frame ones; the method was immunoSEQ multiplex PCR. The data hold 30,000 to 35,000 clones, with around 84% observed a single time. Time point described: cycle 4 day 1 (C4D1), after 6 weeks of nivolumab. Relapse after autologous stem cell transplantation occurred in every patient, and brentuximab vedotin exposure varied. Purified CD4+ T cells were obtained from thawed PBMCs through magnetic negative selection. This sample comprised CD4+ T cells from blood, obtained before the fourth cycle of nivolumab. The source of these receptors is a human donor with classical Hodgkin lymphoma.

This sequence joins TRBV19 and TRBJ2-2; D gene uncertain. Germline-derived CDR1 and CDR2 are LNHDA and SQIVND (reference sequence). The V gene lost 4 bases and the J gene lost 7 bases, with 13 bases spanning the gap. CDR3 length: 14 residues. DNA for the CDR3: TGTGCCAGTAGTAATCGAGGTATCGGCGGGGAGCTGTTTTTT. Translation gives CASSNRGIGGELFF.

The J gene is TRBJ2-3, the V gene TRBV5-4; D unclear. Trimming cost V 4 bases and J 0 bases, with 15 bases left between them. Per germline, CDR1 SGHNT and CDR2 YYREEE (reference sequence). This CDR3 is 16 amino acids long. The CDR3, as DNA: TGTGCCAGCAGCGGGAATGTATGGGGAAGCACAGATACGCAGTATTTT. This gives the protein CASSGNVWGSTDTQYF.

This clone has a handful of counts. This rearrangement joins TRBV30 to TRBJ1-5, with unresolved D. In germline, CDR1 is GTSNPN, CDR2 SVGIG (reference sequence). The CDR3 is 14 residues long. The germline V and J ends were trimmed by 0 bases and 7 bases, with 13 bases remaining between them. CDR3 coding DNA: TGTGCCTGGAGTGTGGGTCCCCGGAGGCAGCCCCAGCATTTT. It yields the protein CAWSVGPRRQPQHF.

The chain employs TRBV21-1 and TRBJ2-2; the DNA was not compared with TRBD2, the D call given in the table. TRBV21-1 is tagged as a pseudogene. CDR3 length: 18 amino acids. The CDR3 region has the DNA TGTGCCAGCAGATCATCCACATTTGGCGGCTTGAACACCGGGGAGCTGTTTTTT. Translating it yields CASRSSTFGGLNTGELFF.

This chain links TRBV5-1 with TRBJ2-3, with 7 positions matching TRBD2. The germline V gene has CDR1 SGHRS and CDR2 YFSETQ. The trim removed 1 base at V and 3 bases at J, leaving 5 bases unmatched. The CDR3 contains 15 residues. DNA for the CDR3: TGCGCCAGCAGCTTGTTGGGACTACAGACAGATACGCAGTATTTT. This translates into CASSLLGLQTDTQYF.

The chain carries TRBV6-5 and TRBJ1-2; the D gene is possibly TRBD1 (5 bases). The CDR3 runs to 12 residues. V lost 8 bases, J lost 3 bases, and 10 bases lay in between. Germline loops: CDR1 MNHEY, CDR2 SVGAGI. The CDR3 DNA is TGTGCCAGCGCCGGGACGGACTATGGCTACACCTTC. Its protein is CASAGTDYGYTF.

V gene TRBV5-6 combines with J gene TRBJ2-1, with 7 bases matching TRBD2. CDR1 and CDR2 (germline): SGHDT, YYEEEE. There are 15 residues in the CDR3. V was pared by 0 bases and J by 8 bases, with 8 bases of the junction left unmatched. CDR3 sequence: CASSLGTSSFDEQFF. CDR3 bases: TGTGCCAGCAGCTTGGGGACTAGTAGTTTCGATGAGCAGTTCTTC.

The J gene is TRBJ2-1, the V gene TRBV27, with 8 bases identical to TRBD2. This CDR3 is built from 15 residues. V was pared by 2 bases and J by 4 bases, with 4 bases of the junction left unmatched. Germline V gives CDR1 MNHEY, CDR2 SMNVEV (reference sequence). CDR3 protein: CASSLEAGGYNEQFF. Here the CDR3 DNA reads TGTGCCAGCAGTTTAGAGGCGGGGGGATACAATGAGCAGTTCTTC.

This chain joins TRBV5-1 and TRBJ1-5, with D possibly TRBD1 on 5 matching bases. Germline V gene sequence: CDR1 SGHRS, CDR2 YFSETQ. CDR3 size: 15 residues. With 0 bases removed from V and 3 bases from J, the gap between germline ends came to 10 bases. The CDR3 region is CASSLEAGNNQPQHF. Here the CDR3 DNA reads TGCGCCAGCAGCTTGGAGGCAGGGAACAATCAGCCCCAGCATTTT.

V is TRBV27 and J is TRBJ1-2, with unresolved D. CDR1 and CDR2 (germline): MNHEY, SMNVEV (reference sequence). V lost 5 bases to trimming and J lost 4 bases, with 5 bases between them. The CDR3 extends over 11 amino acids. The CDR3 is CASSQGYGYTF. The CDR3 DNA follows: TGTGCCAGCAGTCAAGGCTATGGCTACACCTTC.

This clone was picked up a small number of times. This chain uses TRBV18 with TRBJ1-2; unclear D gene. V dropped 5 bases and J dropped 4 bases, with 11 bases sitting between them. Germline V gene sequence: CDR1 KGHSH, CDR2 LQKENI. The CDR3 totals 13 residues. The CDR3: CASSNRNLYGYTF. The CDR3 DNA follows: TGTGCCAGCTCAAATCGAAACCTCTATGGCTACACCTTC.

Only a few counts were recorded for this clone. This rearrangement joins TRBV30 to TRBJ2-1; 11 bases match TRBD1. V was pared by 0 bases and J by 12 bases, with 7 bases of the junction left unmatched. This CDR3 contains 14 residues. Germline V gene lookup returns CDR1 GTSNPN and CDR2 SVGIG (reference sequence). The CDR3 DNA reads as TGTGCCTGGAGTGTAGGACAGGGGGCCCTGTCGCAGTTCTTC. Protein sequence: CAWSVGQGALSQFF.

This clone was seen a single time. The chain has TRBV7-2 and TRBJ2-1; 15 bases line up with TRBD2. Germline V gene lookup returns CDR1 SGHTA and CDR2 FQGNSA. V was pared by 5 bases and J by 6 bases, with 2 bases of the junction left unmatched. The CDR3 is 15 amino acids. The CDR3 here is CASSPGLAGGNEQFF. CDR3 in DNA: TGTGCCAGCAGCCCGGGACTAGCGGGGGGCAATGAGCAGTTCTTC.

This chain connects TRBV14 to TRBJ2-3; D is undetermined. V lost 6 bases and J 6 bases, leaving 7 bases between the germline ends. The V gene's germline CDR1 is SGHDN and CDR2 FVKESK. The CDR3 is 11 amino acids. DNA for the CDR3: TGTGCCAGCAGTATCGTGGATACGCAGTATTTT. It encodes CASSIVDTQYF.

This clone was counted between two and nine times. The chain carries TRBV2 and TRBJ1-1, with 7 nucleotides matching TRBD1. Germline V gene lookup returns CDR1 SNHLY and CDR2 FYNNEI. V dropped 5 bases and J dropped 2; count of bases not matched to a gene: 8. CDR3 length: 15 residues. In DNA form, the CDR3 reads TGTGCCAGCAGTCTCGAGGGGGCCTCAAACACTGAAGCTTTCTTT. Amino acids: CASSLEGASNTEAFF. The full variable domain, rest sourced from reference TRBV2 and TRBJ1-1, is EPEVTQTPSHQVTQMGQEVILRCVPISNHLYFYWYRQILGQKVEFLVSFYNNEISEKSEIFDDQFSVERPDGSNFTLKIRSTKLEDSAMYFCASSLEGASNTEAFFGQGTRLTVV.

The sample holds one count of this clone. This chain joins TRBV7-2 and TRBJ2-3; TRBD2 aligns across 10 bases. The CDR3 is made up of 16 amino acids. Germline CDR1 and CDR2: SGHTA and FQGNSA. V shed 0 bases and J 5 bases; nucleotides not matched to a gene: 5. CDR3 amino acids: CASSLALSGGEDTQYF. In DNA, the CDR3 is TGTGCCAGCAGCTTAGCGCTCAGCGGGGGGGAAGATACGCAGTATTTT.

The chain combines TRBV6-4 with TRBJ2-1, with 12 positions matching TRBD2. Germline-derived CDR1 and CDR2 are MRHNA and SNTAGT. V dropped 6 bases and J dropped 9; count of bases not matched to a gene: 9. The CDR3 has 15 residues. DNA of the CDR3: TGTGCCAGCAGAACTCTAGCGGGGGGGCCCGGTGAGCAGTTCTTC. As protein: CASRTLAGGPGEQFF.

The V gene is TRBV18, the J gene TRBJ2-1, with TRBD2 matching over 7 bases. CDR1 is KGHSH and CDR2 is LQKENI in the germline V gene. The J segment lost 8 bases and the V segment lost 4 bases, leaving 11 bases of the junction unmatched. The CDR3 is made up of 15 amino acids. CDR3 nucleotide sequence: TGTGCCAGCTCACGAAGACGGGGGGAATGGGATGAGCAGTTCTTC. As protein: CASSRRRGEWDEQFF.

The V gene is TRBV11-2, the J gene TRBJ2-7; D tentatively fits TRBD1 or TRBD2 (6 bases each). The CDR3 runs to 20 residues. Germline V gene lookup returns CDR1 SGHAT and CDR2 FQNNGV. The germline V and J ends were trimmed by 0 bases and 5 bases, with 29 bases remaining between them. CDR3 DNA sequence: TGTGCCAGCAGCTTAGATTTGCGATTTTACAGGGCGGGGAATTTGGACGAGCAGTACTTC. Translation gives CASSLDLRFYRAGNLDEQYF. Using reference TRBV11-2 and TRBJ2-7 for the parts outside the CDR3, the full variable domain is EAGVAQSPRYKIIEKRQSVAFWCNPISGHATLYWYQQILGQGPKLLIQFQNNGVVDDSQLPKDRFSAERLKGVDSTLKIQPAKLEDSAVYLCASSLDLRFYRAGNLDEQYFGPGTRLTVT.

The V and J genes are TRBV7-8 and TRBJ1-3; tentatively, D is TRBD1 (5 bases). The CDR3 runs 18 residues. Trimming left V 2 bases short and J 4 bases short, with 21 bases between. Germline CDR1 and CDR2: SGHVS and FQNEAQ. This chain's CDR3 is CASSLRPTQGLGGNTIYF. CDR3 in DNA: TGTGCCAGCAGCTTACGCCCCACCCAGGGCCTAGGGGGAAACACCATATATTTT.

J is TRBJ2-4 and V is TRBV6-5; 8 bases match TRBD2. Germline CDR1 MNHEY, CDR2 SVGAGI. The J segment lost 7 bases and the V segment lost 5 bases, leaving 10 bases of the junction unmatched. This CDR3 contains 15 residues. The CDR3 region has the DNA TGTGCCAGCAGTCCACTTAGCGGGGCGTCGAACATTCAGTACTTC. Translating it yields CASSPLSGASNIQYF.

This clone was counted a few times. The chain employs TRBV10-3 and TRBJ1-2; no clear D. V was shortened by 3 bases and J by 1 base, with 21 bases between the two germline ends. Germline loops: CDR1 ENHRY, CDR2 SYGVKD. The CDR3 is made up of 18 amino acids. CDR3 nucleotides: TGTGCCATCAGTGAAAGGTCGGGGATGCTCGATCTTAACTATGGCTACACCTTC. Translating gives CAISERSGMLDLNYGYTF.

The chain links TRBV30 to TRBJ2-1, with TRBD2 as a possible D gene (7 bases). There are 14 residues in the CDR3. Germline CDR1 GTSNPN, CDR2 SVGIG (reference sequence). The ends were cut back, 2 bases at V and 6 bases at J, with 14 bases in the middle. The CDR3 region has the DNA TGTGCCTGGAGTCTAGGGGGGGAATCCAATGAGCAGTTCTTC. It translates to CAWSLGGESNEQFF.

The CDR3 spells CASSQAKLTGVTYEQYF. As DNA, the CDR3 is TGCGCCAGCAGCCAAGCAAAGTTGACAGGGGTTACCTACGAGCAGTACTTC. This chain connects TRBV4-1 to TRBJ2-5; 8 bases map to TRBD1. Judging by the DNA end, TRBJ2-7 fits better; the J call may be wrong. Germline V gives CDR1 MGHRA, CDR2 YSYEKL. This CDR3 has 17 amino acids.

This rearrangement joins TRBV19 to TRBJ1-1; TRBD1 matches at 8 bases. CDR1 LNHDA and CDR2 SQIVND come from the germline V gene (reference sequence). This CDR3 spans 14 amino acids. With 4 bases clipped from V and 5 bases from J, the junction kept 6 bases outside the gene matches. The CDR3 sequence: CASSKPGGRTEAFF. The CDR3 coding sequence is TGTGCCAGTAGTAAACCAGGGGGCAGGACTGAAGCTTTCTTT.

J is TRBJ1-1 and V is TRBV19; TRBD1 is a possible D gene (5 bases). There are 12 residues in the CDR3. V lost 6 bases, J lost 7 bases, and 12 bases lay in between. Germline loops: CDR1 LNHDA, CDR2 SQIVND (reference sequence). CDR3 DNA sequence: TGTGCCAGTAGGCATAGGGGCATTGAAGCTTTCTTT. Translating it yields CASRHRGIEAFF.

The chain employs TRBV6-1 and TRBJ1-6; D uncertain. CDR1 and CDR2 from the germline V gene are MNHNS and SASEGT. The CDR3 loop spans 14 amino acids. The V end was cut by 4 bases, the J end by 0 bases, with 4 bases between. The CDR3 coding sequence is TGTGCCAGCAGTGTCAGCTCCTATAATTCACCCCTCCACTTT. This encodes CASSVSSYNSPLHF.

This sequence joins TRBV7-9 and TRBJ1-6, with 8 bases lining up with TRBD1. This CDR3 spans 15 amino acids. CDR1 and CDR2 (germline): SEHNR, FQNEAQ (reference sequence). V lost 5 bases and J lost 10; bases outside the gene matches: 10. The CDR3 DNA reads as TGTGCCAGCAGCCCAGTGGACAGGGATGAGTCACCCCTCCACTTT. Residues: CASSPVDRDESPLHF. Based on the CDR3 plus reference TRBV7-9 and TRBJ1-6, the full variable domain is DTGVSQNPRHKITKRGQNVTFRCDPISEHNRLYWYRQTLGQGPEFLTYFQNEAQLEKSRLLSDRFSAERPKGSFSTLEIQRTEQGDSAMYLCASSPVDRDESPLHFGNGTRLTVT.